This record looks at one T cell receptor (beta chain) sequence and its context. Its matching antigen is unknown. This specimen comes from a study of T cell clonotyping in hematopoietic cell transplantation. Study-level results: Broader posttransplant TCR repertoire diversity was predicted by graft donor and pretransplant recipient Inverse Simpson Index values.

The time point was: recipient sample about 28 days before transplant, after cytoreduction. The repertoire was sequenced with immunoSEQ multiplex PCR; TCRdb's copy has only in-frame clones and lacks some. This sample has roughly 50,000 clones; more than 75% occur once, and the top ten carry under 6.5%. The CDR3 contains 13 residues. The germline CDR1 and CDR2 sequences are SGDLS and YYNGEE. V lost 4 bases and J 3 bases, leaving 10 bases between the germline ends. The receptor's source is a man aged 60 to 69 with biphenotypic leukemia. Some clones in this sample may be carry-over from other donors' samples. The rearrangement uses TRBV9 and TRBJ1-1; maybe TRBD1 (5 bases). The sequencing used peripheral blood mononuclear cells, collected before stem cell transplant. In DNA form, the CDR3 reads TGTGCCAGCAGCTTCAGGGTAGACACTGAAGCTTTCTTT. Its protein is CASSFRVDTEAFF.